This T cell receptor beta chain was sequenced during a study of T cell responses to AZD1222 COVID-19 vaccine. The study's findings and limits: Dominant CD4 TCR responses targeted spike regions 160-218 and 743-854.

Trimming removed 0 bases from V and 4 bases from J, with 5 bases in between. The CDR3 has 13 residues. The germline CDR1 and CDR2 sequences are ENHRY and SYGVKD. Method: immunoSEQ multiplex PCR; TCRdb's copy keeps in-frame clones and lacks some. The repertoire holds around 96,000 clones, over 80% seen once, with roughly 12% in the top ten. For this clone: Its cognate antigen is unknown.

The chain carries TRBV10-3 and TRBJ2-3; D remains unclear. The sample here was peripheral blood, taken 28 days after the second AZD1222 dose. The sequence came from an adult who received the AZD1222 COVID-19 vaccine. CDR3 protein: CAISESWADTQYF. The CDR3 coding sequence is TGTGCCATCAGTGAGTCTTGGGCAGATACGCAGTATTTT.